This T cell receptor beta chain appears in the sequencing data of a study of cytomegalovirus exposure and HLA in healthy donors. The sample holds a few counts of this clone. What it recognizes is unknown. Notes on the study in general: The classifier, whose performance was assessed in both the original and validation cohorts, reportedly diagnosed cytomegalovirus status with high specificity and sensitivity. Productive rates of about 87% or about 30% were seen for most TCR beta V segments in an earlier analysis.

The V gene's germline CDR1 is ENHRY and CDR2 SYGVKD. J was trimmed by 1 base and V by 6 bases; bases with no gene match: 11. This CDR3 is 16 amino acids long. The primer mix had 60 Vbeta and 13 Jbeta primers. In the original analysis: A later analysis tallied about 80 million unique TCR beta chains, about 9.9 million of them shared. Produced via immunoSEQ multiplex PCR; TCRdb's table is partial and in-frame only. That table gives V, J and clone size, and the DNA gave D and trimming. The table includes about 160,000 clones, roughly 80% detected once. This sequence joins TRBV10-3 and TRBJ1-2, with 7 bases lining up with TRBD1. The sequencing sample was made of PBMCs. The receptor was isolated from a male donor in good health and CMV-seropositive. This chain's CDR3 is CAISPSRGQSNYGYTF. DNA for the CDR3: TGTGCCATCAGCCCTAGCCGGGGACAGAGTAACTATGGCTACACCTTC.